The 27 T cell receptor beta chains below all came from one sample that was sequenced in a study of blood T cell repertoires in COVID-19. Sequenced by immunoSEQ multiplex PCR; TCRdb stores in-frame clones only, minus some. The sample has fewer than 100,000 clones; more than 80% are singletons. Sequenced: peripheral blood. These receptors were taken from a woman aged 80 or over with acute or convalescent COVID-19.

The chain employs TRBV28 and TRBJ1-1; maybe TRBD1 (6 bases). Germline assignment: CDR1 MDHEN and CDR2 SYDVKM. Between the trimmed V and J ends, which lost 4 bases and 9 bases, there was a span of 15 bases. This CDR3 is 13 amino acids long. The CDR3 coding sequence is TGTGCCAGCAGTTCCGTGTCAGGGGTGCAAGCTTTCTTT. This sequence encodes CASSSVSGVQAFF.

The rearrangement joins TRBV4-2 to TRBJ2-5; 7 nucleotides line up with TRBD2. After removal of 0 bases from V and 2 bases from J, the junction contained 3 bases not matched to a gene. The CDR3 consists of 15 residues. In germline, CDR1 is LGHNA, CDR2 YNFKEQ. The CDR3 reads CASSQDGTTQETQYF. CDR3 DNA: TGTGCCAGCAGCCAAGACGGGACTACTCAAGAGACCCAGTACTTC.

This chain uses TRBV6-1 with TRBJ1-1, with 7 bases lining up with TRBD1. The trim removed 0 bases at V and 3 bases at J, leaving 1 base unmatched. The CDR3 consists of 14 residues. Germline V gene lookup returns CDR1 MNHNS and CDR2 SASEGT. This chain's CDR3 is CASSEATGYTEAFF. The CDR3, as DNA: TGTGCCAGCAGTGAAGCGACAGGGTACACTGAAGCTTTCTTT.

This clone was counted a few times. V usage is TRBV19 and J usage is TRBJ2-7; the match to TRBD1 covers 9 bases. V lost 10 bases and J lost 4; bases outside the gene matches: 11. Germline CDR1 LNHDA, CDR2 SQIVND (reference sequence). CDR3 length equals 14 residues. The CDR3 coding sequence is TGTGCCACGCGACCGGGACAGGGCCCTTACGAGCAGTACTTC. It specifies CATRPGQGPYEQYF.

This clone was picked up a small number of times. This sequence joins TRBV7-5 and TRBJ1-2; the table gives TRBD1 as D, unverified against the DNA. TRBV7-5 constitutes a pseudogene. CDR3 size: 17 residues. DNA for the CDR3: TGTGCCAGAAGCTTAGCGGGACAGGGGAGTGTCACGGGTGGCTACACCTTC. It codes for CARSLAGQGSVTGGYTF.

The gene calls are TRBV7-2 and TRBJ2-2, with TRBD2 matching 8 bases. The trim removed 6 bases at V and 5 bases at J, leaving 5 bases unmatched. Germline V lookup: CDR1 SGHTA, CDR2 FQGNSA. This CDR3 is built from 14 residues. In DNA form, the CDR3 reads TGTGCCAGCAGTTCGGGACTAGTTACCGGGGAGCTGTTTTTT. Translating gives CASSSGLVTGELFF.

The chain employs TRBV27 and TRBJ2-7, with 7 bases identical to TRBD2. Per the germline V gene, CDR1 is MNHEY and CDR2 is SMNVEV (reference sequence). The ends lost 5 bases at V and 0 bases at J; junction bases unmatched: 13. The CDR3 covers 17 residues. The CDR3 bases are TGTGCCAGCAGTAGGGGACTAAGCGGGACCTTCTCCTACGAGCAGTACTTC. Encoded protein: CASSRGLSGTFSYEQYF.

The genes are TRBV4-2 and TRBJ2-5; TRBD2 aligns across 9 bases. CDR1 is LGHNA and CDR2 is YNFKEQ in the germline V gene. Trimming removed 1 base from V and 2 bases from J; junction bases left unmatched: 8. The CDR3 has 17 residues. CDR3 in DNA: TGTGCCAGCAGCCAAGTCGGGCTAGCGGGGATACAAGAGACCCAGTACTTC. It translates to CASSQVGLAGIQETQYF.

The rearrangement uses TRBV4-2 and TRBJ2-3; 8 bases are shared with TRBD2. The ends lost 0 bases at V and 5 bases at J; junction bases unmatched: 10. The CDR3 has 17 residues. Germline V gene data show CDR1 as LGHNA and CDR2 as YNFKEQ. CDR3 sequence: CASSQDGSGGWGDTQYF. The CDR3 DNA is TGTGCCAGCAGCCAAGATGGGAGCGGGGGTTGGGGAGATACGCAGTATTTT.

This clone was seen once. The V call is TRBV2, the J call TRBJ2-1; maybe TRBD2 (5 bases). Trimming took off 4 bases at V and 3 bases at J, with 16 bases between the two ends. Germline CDR1 and CDR2: SNHLY and FYNNEI. This CDR3 has 16 amino acids. The CDR3 coding sequence is TGTGCCAGCAGTGCCGAGGGTCTCCGGAGCTACAATGAGCAGTTCTTC. Residues: CASSAEGLRSYNEQFF.

The V and J genes are TRBV15 and TRBJ2-7; 9 bases are a match to TRBD1. With V trimmed by 0 bases and J by 2 bases, 5 bases remained unmatched. Germline V lookup: CDR1 LNHNV, CDR2 YYDKDF (reference sequence). The CDR3 totals 16 residues. This CDR3 reads CATSRDYRDRAYEQYF. CDR3 in DNA: TGTGCCACCAGCAGAGATTACCGGGACAGGGCCTACGAGCAGTACTTC.

J is TRBJ1-5 and V is TRBV7-2; D is undetermined. The V and J ends lost 5 bases and 5 bases respectively, with 16 bases between them. CDR1 is SGHTA and CDR2 is FQGNSA in the germline V gene. This CDR3 comprises 15 residues. The CDR3 protein is CASSQQAGAYQPQHF. CDR3 bases: TGTGCCAGCAGCCAGCAGGCGGGCGCGTATCAGCCCCAGCATTTT.

V usage is TRBV7-9 and J usage is TRBJ2-7; 8 nucleotides line up with TRBD1. The CDR3 covers 13 residues. Looked up from germline, CDR1 is SEHNR and CDR2 is FQNEAQ (reference sequence). Trimming at V came to 4 bases and at J to 5 bases, leaving 4 bases not matched to a gene. CDR3 DNA: TGTGCCAGCAGCTCCCAGGGGGCTCACGAGCAGTACTTC. Its translation is CASSSQGAHEQYF.

V usage is TRBV24-1 and J usage is TRBJ2-1, with 8 bases aligning to TRBD2. The germline gives CDR1 KGHDR, CDR2 SFDVKD. J gave up 0 bases and V 5 bases, and 2 bases lay outside the gene matches. The CDR3 is made up of 15 amino acids. This CDR3 is CATSGSGSSYNEQFF. The CDR3 region has the DNA TGTGCCACCAGTGGGAGCGGGAGCTCCTACAATGAGCAGTTCTTC.

This chain connects TRBV18 to TRBJ2-1, with 10 bases aligning to TRBD2. The CDR3 length is 15 residues. Germline-derived CDR1 and CDR2 are KGHSH and LQKENI. The J segment lost 3 bases and the V segment lost 5 bases, leaving 4 bases of the junction unmatched. The CDR3 sequence is CASSSGLAVYNEQFF. In DNA form, the CDR3 reads TGTGCCAGCTCATCTGGACTAGCGGTCTACAATGAGCAGTTCTTC.

The chain joins TRBV5-1 to TRBJ2-3; TRBD2 matches 7 bases. Germline loops: CDR1 SGHRS, CDR2 YFSETQ. Trimming removed 4 bases from V and 3 bases from J; junction bases left unmatched: 11. This CDR3 has 16 residues. CDR3 nucleotide sequence: TGCGCCAGCAGCCCCTTTAAAACTAGCGCAACAGATACGCAGTATTTT. This gives the protein CASSPFKTSATDTQYF.

The genes are TRBV15 and TRBJ1-6; TRBD1 might be the D (5 bases). CDR1 is LNHNV and CDR2 is YYDKDF in the germline V gene (reference sequence). The CDR3 loop spans 15 amino acids. Trimming removed 6 bases from V and 9 bases from J, with 18 bases in between. CDR3 bases: TGTGCCACCAGGGCAGGGCCCACCCTGGGTTCACCCCTCCACTTT. Its translation: CATRAGPTLGSPLHF.

As concerns this clone: Other DNA variants within this sample encode the same CDR3. The chain employs TRBV3-1 (or the pseudogene TRBV3-2) and TRBJ1-1; no definite D call. V lost 1 base to trimming and J lost 0 bases, with 3 bases between them. The CDR3 runs 13 residues. Per the germline V gene, CDR1 is LGHDT and CDR2 is YNNKEL (reference sequence). The CDR3 DNA reads as TGTGCCAGCAGCCAAGTTATGAACACTGAAGCTTTCTTT. Its translation is CASSQVMNTEAFF.

This clone was detected only once. This rearrangement joins TRBV7-2 to TRBJ2-7; 7 bases fit TRBD2. The length of the CDR3 is 17 residues. From germline, CDR1 is SGHTA and CDR2 FQGNSA. Trimming cost V 0 bases and J 7 bases; bases outside gene matches: 15. For the CDR3, the DNA is TGTGCCAGCAGCTTAGCGGGGGGGTCCCTCTCCAGTTCTGAGCAGTACTTC. Amino acids: CASSLAGGSLSSSEQYF.

The chain links TRBV3-1 (or the pseudogene TRBV3-2) to TRBJ2-1; TRBD1 matches at 7 bases. Looked up from germline, CDR1 is LGHDT and CDR2 is YNNKEL (reference sequence). This CDR3 is 14 amino acids long. Unmatched junction bases numbered 2, after V lost 4 bases and J lost 2 bases. CDR3 bases: TGTGCCAGCAGCCCGGGACAGCCCTACAATGAGCAGTTCTTC. This codes for CASSPGQPYNEQFF.

The chain combines TRBV29-1 with TRBJ2-1, with 8 bases aligning to TRBD2. CDR3 length: 15 residues. Trimming at V came to 0 bases and at J to 2 bases, leaving 3 bases not matched to a gene. Germline lookup yields CDR1 SQVTM and CDR2 ANQGSEA. The CDR3 nucleotides are TGCAGCGTTGAAGATGCAGCGGGAGCCTACAATGAGCAGTTCTTC. Protein: CSVEDAAGAYNEQFF.

The chain has TRBV28 and TRBJ2-2; 8 nucleotides match TRBD2. After removal of 6 bases from V and 6 bases from J, the junction contained 3 bases not matched to a gene. The CDR3 length is 13 residues. CDR1 is MDHEN and CDR2 is SYDVKM in the germline V gene. CDR3 bases: TGTGCCAGCAGCCGGGGGGGAGCCGGGGAGCTGTTTTTT. It specifies CASSRGGAGELFF.

This chain connects TRBV15 to TRBJ1-4, with TRBD1 as a possible D gene (5 bases). The germline V gene has CDR1 LNHNV and CDR2 YYDKDF (reference sequence). The V end was cut by 1 base, the J end by 7 bases, with 10 bases between. The CDR3 runs 14 residues. The CDR3 sequence is CATSRVGGVEKLFF. The CDR3 bases are TGTGCCACCAGCAGAGTTGGGGGGGTTGAAAAACTGTTTTTT.

This chain joins TRBV3-1 (or the pseudogene TRBV3-2) and TRBJ2-1; perhaps TRBD2 as D (6 bases). The germline V and J ends were trimmed by 3 bases and 4 bases, with 7 bases remaining between them. Per the germline V gene, CDR1 is LGHDT and CDR2 is YNNKEL (reference sequence). The length of the CDR3 is 13 residues. The CDR3 DNA sequence: TGTGCCAGCAGCCAGGGGGGATACAATGAGCAGTTCTTC. Translating it yields CASSQGGYNEQFF.

This clone showed up just once. V and J are TRBV9 and TRBJ2-7; 9 bases agree with TRBD1. Germline values: CDR1 SGDLS, CDR2 YYNGEE. V gave up 0 bases and J gave up 1 base; unmatched junction bases: 2. The CDR3 has 15 residues. The CDR3 spells CASSVGGTGSYEQYF. The CDR3 nucleotides are TGTGCCAGCAGCGTAGGAGGGACAGGGTCCTACGAGCAGTACTTC.

CDR3 loop: CASSPWGGLNTEAFF. CDR3 DNA: TGTGCCAGCAGCCCCTGGGGGGGGTTGAACACTGAAGCTTTCTTT. The genes are TRBV7-9 and TRBJ1-1, with a weak D call TRBD1 (5 bases). The germline V and J ends were trimmed by 5 bases and 0 bases, with 13 bases remaining between them. Germline V gives CDR1 SEHNR, CDR2 FQNEAQ (reference sequence). This CDR3 is built from 15 residues.

This rearrangement joins TRBV18 to TRBJ2-1; a possible D gene is TRBD1 (6 bases). V was cut by 3 bases and J by 8 bases, with 17 bases left in between. The CDR3 has 15 residues. From germline, CDR1 is KGHSH and CDR2 LQKENI. The DNA of the CDR3 is TGTGCCAGCTCACCTCCTGGGGGCCAGCGTTATGAGCAGTTCTTC. Amino acid sequence: CASSPPGGQRYEQFF. The full variable domain, completed using reference TRBV18 and TRBJ2-1, is NAGVMQNPRHLVRRRGQEARLRCSPMKGHSHVYWYRQLPEEGLKFMVYLQKENIIDESGMPKERFSAEFPKEGPSILRIQQVVRGDSAAYFCASSPPGGQRYEQFFGPGTRLTVL.